This T cell receptor (beta chain) was identified in a study of cytomegalovirus exposure and HLA in healthy donors. Study background: Researchers previously reported finding 90 million to 120 million unique TCR beta sequences from 170 million or so T cells.

V was clipped by 7 bases and J by 5 bases; unmatched bases: 6. This CDR3 region has 13 residues. CDR1 is LNHDA, CDR2 SQIVND, per germline (reference sequence). The PCR used 60 Vbeta and 13 Jbeta primers. The table came from immunoSEQ multiplex PCR; TCRdb's copy has only in-frame clones and leaves some out. The sample has roughly 220,000 clones; 60% to 80% are singletons. The chain is built from TRBV19 and TRBJ1-1; 8 nucleotides match TRBD1. The TCR was taken from a woman aged 25 to 39 in good health and CMV-seronegative. The sequenced sample was PBMCs. This chain's CDR3 is CASMQGARTEAFF. DNA of the CDR3: TGTGCCAGTATGCAGGGGGCGCGGACTGAAGCTTTCTTT.